This T cell receptor beta chain derives from a study of blood T cell repertoires in COVID-19. Turning to the study itself: Samples of COVID-19 (acute and convalescent) were obtained from the United States, Italy and Spain.

The CDR3 is made up of 15 amino acids. Trimming removed 1 base from V and 6 bases from J, with 10 bases in between. Germline-derived CDR1 and CDR2 are SGHTA and FQGNSA. Original methodology: Estimation of nucleated cell counts was performed using reference gene primer amplification. Here immunoSEQ multiplex PCR was the method, and the copy in TCRdb shows in-frame clones only, minus some. V and J calls and clone size are as listed in that table; D and trimming were resolved from the DNA. The sample yields approximately 440,000 clones, 70% to 90% seen once. This clone appeared once. V and J are TRBV7-2 and TRBJ1-6, with D possibly TRBD1 on 5 matching bases. The sequenced material came from peripheral blood. The receptor was derived from a woman aged 45-59 years with COVID-19, enrolled during active disease. CDR3 bases: TGTGCCAGCAGCTTAGGGAGGGGTGGTAATTCACCCCTCCACTTT. It is translated as CASSLGRGGNSPLHF.